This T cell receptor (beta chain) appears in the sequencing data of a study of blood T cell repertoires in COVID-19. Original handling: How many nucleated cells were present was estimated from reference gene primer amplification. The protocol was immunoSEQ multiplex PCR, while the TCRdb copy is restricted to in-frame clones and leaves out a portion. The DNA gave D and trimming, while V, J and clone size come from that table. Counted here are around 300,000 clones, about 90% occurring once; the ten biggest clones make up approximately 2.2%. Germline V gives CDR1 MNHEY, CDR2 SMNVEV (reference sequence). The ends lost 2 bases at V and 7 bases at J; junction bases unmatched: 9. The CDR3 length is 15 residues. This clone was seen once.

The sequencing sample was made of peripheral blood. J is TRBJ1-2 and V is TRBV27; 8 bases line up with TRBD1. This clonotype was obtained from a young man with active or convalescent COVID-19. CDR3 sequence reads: CASSLSRQGAAGYTF. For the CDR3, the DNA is TGTGCCAGCAGTTTAAGTAGGCAGGGGGCGGCTGGCTACACCTTC.